At least ten counts were recorded for the clone carrying this TCR beta chain. The antigen is not known. The sample belongs to a study of human T cells and chemical hapten exposure. Whole-study results and caveats: Sensitizing to DPC left TCRs with a frequency above 1 in 1000 unaltered.

After removal of 4 bases from V and 5 bases from J, the junction contained 11 bases not matched to a gene. Germline lookup yields CDR1 SGHNT and CDR2 YYREEE (reference sequence). The CDR3 is 17 amino acids. From the RACE reads, TCRdb called clonotypes with MiXCR, one entry per CDR3 protein. Of about 40,000 distinct CDR3 sequences listed, 3.3% were seen once; the top ten hold 6.7%. Sample time point: patch test 2, 6 weeks after DPC sensitization. The treatment here: therapeutic diphenylcyclopropenone sensitization with weekly scalp DPC. The sequence was collected from a man between 40 and 49 years old with alopecia areata. Some clones in this sample may be carry-over from other donors' samples. The chain is built from TRBV5-4 and TRBJ2-2; TRBD2 agrees at 10 bases. The source was whole blood, collected in connection with sensitization to the hapten diphenylcyclopropenone (DPC). The CDR3 loop is CASSLQFGLAETGELFF. In nucleotides, the CDR3 is TGTGCCAGCAGCCTCCAGTTCGGACTAGCGGAGACCGGGGAGCTGTTTTTT.